This T cell receptor beta chain was identified during a study of human T cells and chemical hapten exposure. Via MiXCR, TCRdb re-called the RACE reads, giving one row per CDR3 protein. The sample carries around 350,000 distinct CDR3 sequences, around 5% recorded once. With 2 bases removed from V and 1 base from J, the gap between germline ends came to 18 bases. The CDR3 length is 18 residues. CDR1 and CDR2 (germline): MGHDK, SYGVNS. This clonotype was found a few times. Time point here: pre-sensitization, week 0. Treatment reported: therapeutic diphenylcyclopropenone sensitization with weekly scalp DPC.

This specimen consisted of whole blood, obtained in connection with sensitization to the hapten diphenylcyclopropenone (DPC). The clonotype was recovered from a woman between 18 and 29 years old with alopecia areata. Some clones in this sample may be carry-over from other donors' samples. The V and J genes are TRBV25-1 and TRBJ1-3; TRBD1 is a possible D gene (6 bases). Written as DNA, the CDR3 is TGTGCCAGCAGTGAACCGGGACAAAGATCGAGTTCTGGAAACACCATATATTTT. Its translation is CASSEPGQRSSSGNTIYF. The entire variable domain, with the rest obtained from reference TRBV25-1 and TRBJ1-3, is as follows: EADIYQTPRYLVIGTGKKITLECSQTMGHDKMYWYQQDPGMELHLIHYSYGVNSTEKGDLSSESTVSRIRTEHFPLTLESARPSHTSQYLCASSEPGQRSSSGNTIYFGEGSWLTVV.